This T cell receptor beta chain was obtained from a study of chemoradiotherapy in HPV16-positive cancers. For the study at large: Functional T-cell assays on two HPV16-positive patients' cells defined candidate HPV-specific clones and common TCR motifs.

Trimming stripped 2 bases from V and 0 bases from J, with 9 bases between. This CDR3 comprises 15 residues. The germline CDR1 and CDR2 sequences are SGHDT and YYEEEE. General study results and limits: In HPV16-positive patients, HPV-responsive T-cell expansion tracked better recurrence-free survival. Candidate HPV-specific clones and E7-related TCR motifs grew in tumor during treatment.

Regarding this clone: Its target is not known.

Only in-frame clones appear in the TCRdb table, and some are missing; sequencing was by immunoSEQ multiplex PCR. This table has about 12,000 clones, around 71% appearing once. This receptor was taken from a human donor with HPV-associated anogenital cancer. V and J are TRBV5-6 and TRBJ2-1; tentative D call: TRBD2 (5 bases). This sample was gathered from a patient who underwent chemoradiotherapy. The chain's CDR3 is CASSLERSSYNEQFF. The CDR3 DNA reads TGTGCCAGCAGCTTAGAGCGGAGCTCCTACAATGAGCAGTTCTTC. Supplemented by reference TRBV5-6 and TRBJ2-1, the full variable domain reads DAGVTQSPTHLIKTRGQQVTLRCSPKSGHDTVSWYQQALGQGPQFIFQYYEEEERQRGNFPDRFSGHQFPNYSSELNVNALLLGDSALYLCASSLERSSYNEQFFGPGTRLTVL.